The clone carrying this T cell receptor (beta chain) came up once. What it recognizes is unknown. These data come from a study of long-term antiretroviral therapy in people with HIV. About the research overall: When the earliest samples were collected, ART was typically delayed until CD4 counts fell.

Overall study findings and caveats: Investigators report no available data on ART adherence, viral resistance or therapy changes. Repertoire dominance by clones expanded before ART was seen at all time points. Repertoires from HIV showed CDR3 length ranges narrower than those of controls.

This CDR3 contains 20 residues. V was trimmed by 6 bases and J by 0 bases, leaving 26 bases between them. Germline CDR1 reads KGHSH; CDR2 reads LQKENI. Researchers ran immunoSEQ v3.0 at survey level. TCRdb keeps only in-frame clones here, not all; method: immunoSEQ multiplex PCR. The table lists around 25,000 clones, 81% of them singletons, with approximately 6% in the top ten. Sequenced here: unsorted PBMCs, sampled 4.4 years after starting antiretroviral therapy. This rearrangement joins TRBV18 to TRBJ1-4; D is unresolved. The receptor was derived from a man aged 25-45 years with HIV. The CDR3 DNA follows: TGTGCCAGCTCGCCCTATCCGCAGCCGGTCCATATTGCAACTAATGAAAAACTGTTTTTT. It is translated as CASSPYPQPVHIATNEKLFF.